The T cell receptor (beta chain) described here comes from a study of T cells after somatic rescue of genetic block. Germline CDR1 MNHNS, CDR2 SASEGT. This CDR3 comprises 13 residues. V lost 5 bases to trimming and J lost 17 bases, with 19 bases between them. Some clones are missing from TCRdb's copy, which holds only in-frame ones; the method was immunoSEQ multiplex PCR. The sample holds 110,000 or so clones, under 95% seen once. The gene calls are TRBV6-1 and TRBJ2-6; possibly TRBD2 for D (6 bases). The clonotype was recovered from a woman in her late teens or twenties. Sequencing was performed on peripheral blood mononuclear cells (PBMCs). This CDR3 is CASSPPRGSKLTF. The DNA for the CDR3 is TGTGCCAGCAGTCCCCCTCGGGGGAGCAAGTTGACTTTC.